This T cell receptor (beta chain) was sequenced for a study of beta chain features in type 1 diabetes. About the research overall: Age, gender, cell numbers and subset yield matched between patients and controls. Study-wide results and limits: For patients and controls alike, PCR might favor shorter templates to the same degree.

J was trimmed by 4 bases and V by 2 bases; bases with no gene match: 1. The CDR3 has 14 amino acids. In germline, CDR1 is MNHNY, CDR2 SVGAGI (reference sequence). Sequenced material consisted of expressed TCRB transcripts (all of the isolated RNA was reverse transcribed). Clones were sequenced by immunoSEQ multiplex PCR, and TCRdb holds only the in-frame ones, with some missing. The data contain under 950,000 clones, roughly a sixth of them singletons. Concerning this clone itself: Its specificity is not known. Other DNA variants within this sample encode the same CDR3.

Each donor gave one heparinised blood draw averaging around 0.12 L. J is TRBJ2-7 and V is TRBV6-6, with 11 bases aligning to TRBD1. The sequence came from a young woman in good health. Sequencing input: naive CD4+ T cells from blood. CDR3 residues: CASSYRDRGYEQYF. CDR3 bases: TGTGCCAGCAGTTACCGGGACAGGGGGTACGAGCAGTACTTC.